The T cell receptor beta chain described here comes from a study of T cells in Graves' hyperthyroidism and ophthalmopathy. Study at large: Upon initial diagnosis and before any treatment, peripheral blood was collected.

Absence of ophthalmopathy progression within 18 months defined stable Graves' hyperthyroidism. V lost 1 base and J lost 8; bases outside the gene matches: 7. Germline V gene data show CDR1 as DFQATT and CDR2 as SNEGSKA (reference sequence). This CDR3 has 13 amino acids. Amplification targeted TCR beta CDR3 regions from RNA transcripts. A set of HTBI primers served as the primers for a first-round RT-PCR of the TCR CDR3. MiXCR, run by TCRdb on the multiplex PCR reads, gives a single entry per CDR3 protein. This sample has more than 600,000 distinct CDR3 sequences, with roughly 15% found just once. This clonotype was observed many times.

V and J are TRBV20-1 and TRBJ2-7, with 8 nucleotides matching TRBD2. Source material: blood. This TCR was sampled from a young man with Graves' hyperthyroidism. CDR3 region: CSARGLAGGKQYF. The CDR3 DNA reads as TGCAGTGCTAGAGGCCTTGCGGGAGGCAAGCAGTACTTC.